Here is one T cell receptor beta chain with its context. This entry is derived from a study of blood T cell repertoires in COVID-19. Whole-study context: COVID-19 samples collected from the United States, Italy and Spain covered acute and convalescent phases. In each case, the material was cDNA or gDNA derived from T cells, B-cell-depleted T cells, or PBMCs.

The V gene's germline CDR1 is MNHEY and CDR2 SVGAGI. Trimming stripped 2 bases from V and 9 bases from J, with 18 bases between. The CDR3 totals 15 residues. In the original analysis: Nucleated cell number was recorded as an estimate derived from reference gene primer amplification. Sequencing was performed with immunoSEQ multiplex PCR; in TCRdb, only in-frame clones are kept and a portion is missing. That table supplies the V and J calls and clone size; D and trimming were determined from the DNA. The table has approximately 340,000 clones, approximately 86% seen once. The V call is TRBV6-5, the J call TRBJ2-3; possibly TRBD2 for D (7 bases). This TCR came from a man aged 30-40 years with COVID-19, enrolled during active disease. Sequenced material: peripheral blood. CDR3 bases: TGTGCCAGCAGTTACGGGGGGGCTTTAGACCCAACGCAGTATTTT. The encoded protein is CASSYGGALDPTQYF.